This T cell receptor (beta chain) derives from a study of blood T cell repertoires in COVID-19. Profiled with immunoSEQ multiplex PCR; TCRdb holds only in-frame clones, not every one. Of 50,000 to 55,000 clones listed, roughly 87% are singletons. The V and J ends lost 5 bases and 4 bases, in that order; junction bases with no gene match: 6. The CDR3 consists of 14 residues. Germline V lookup: CDR1 SGHRS, CDR2 YFSETQ. Sequenced sample: peripheral blood. The J gene is TRBJ2-1, the V gene TRBV5-1; 7 nucleotides align to TRBD1. This TCR was recovered from a human donor with active COVID-19. The donor label of this sample is uncertain. This chain's CDR3 is CASSKGQTYNEQFF. Written as DNA, the CDR3 is TGCGCCAGCAGTAAGGGACAGACATACAATGAGCAGTTCTTC. The whole variable domain, remainder taken from reference TRBV5-1 and TRBJ2-1, is KAGVTQTPRYLIKTRGQQVTLSCSPISGHRSVSWYQQTPGQGLQFLFEYFSETQRNKGNFPGRFSGRQFSNSRSEMNVSTLELGDSALYLCASSKGQTYNEQFFGPGTRLTVL.